A single T cell receptor beta chain is shown here with its context. Its specificity is not known. The sample belongs to a study of blood T cells in healthy people across ages. Study findings and constraints: What prevented conclusive comparison of naive and antigen-experienced cells was that PBMCs were unsorted.

It was with a sample-barcoded 5' primer and a J-beta primer mix that a second PCR of about 6 to 12 cycles was run. TCRdb reprocessed the 5' RACE reads via MiXCR and lists one record per CDR3 protein. In the table there are 750,000 or so distinct CDR3 sequences, approximately 25% of which are singletons. The sample was also reused in another study, on T cells of mothers and their children. That source notes: Each mother gave over 8 million TCR beta CDR3 reads; each child, approximately 3 million. The study found thymic selection shapes TCR recombination output similarly in related and unrelated pairs.

Specimen: blood. The sequence was obtained from a boy younger than 18 in good health.

The CDR3 coding sequence is TGCGCCAGCAGCTTTTCGACTAGGGGCACAGATACGCAGTATTTT. This gives the protein CASSFSTRGTDTQYF. The gene calls are TRBV5-1 and TRBJ2-3; possibly TRBD2 for D (6 bases). Germline lookup yields CDR1 SGHRS and CDR2 YFSETQ. Trimming cost V 2 bases and J 1 base, with 11 bases left between them. This CDR3 is built from 15 residues.